This entry concerns a single T cell receptor (beta chain). V was pared by 5 bases and J by 2 bases, with 6 bases of the junction left unmatched. CDR1 is MNHEY and CDR2 is SVGAGI in the germline V gene. There are 15 residues in the CDR3. The sample is drawn from a study of cytomegalovirus exposure and HLA in healthy donors. In the PCR, 60 Vbeta and 13 Jbeta primers were used. TCRdb's table, derived via immunoSEQ multiplex PCR, lists solely in-frame clones and lacks some. Here the sample spans some 130,000 clones, roughly 78% being singletons. Source material: PBMCs. The TCR was taken from a man aged 40-55 years in good health and CMV-seropositive. The chain links TRBV6-5 to TRBJ1-5; 7 bases are a match to TRBD1. CDR3 bases: TGTGCCAGCAGTACCCGACAGGGCCGCAATCAGCCCCAGCATTTT. As protein: CASSTRQGRNQPQHF.